Listed below are T cell receptor beta chains from one sample, sequenced in a study of cytomegalovirus exposure and HLA in healthy donors. The method was immunoSEQ multiplex PCR; TCRdb's version includes in-frame clones alone and lacks a portion of them. The sample has 150,000 to 160,000 clones, about 84% seen once; the top ten hold roughly 5.5%. Sequencing input: PBMCs. These receptors all come from a woman aged 40 to 50 in good health and CMV-seropositive. Each CDR3 is given with its conserved first and last residue. The order of the fields is J gene, D gene, clone size, V gene, CDR3 protein, CDR3 DNA. The D gene is left open where the match is weak. Expanded clones get a size class; other rows say once, few or many, or leave the size out.

TRBJ1-6,.,.,TRBV10-2,CASSDPGYNSPLHF,TGCGCCAGCAGTGATCCCGGGTACAATTCACCCCTCCACTTT
TRBJ1-1,TRBD1,.,TRBV29-1,CSVEDQQGEWNTEAFF,TGCAGCGTTGAAGATCAGCAGGGGGAATGGAATACTGAAGCTTTCTTT
TRBJ2-2,.,.,TRBV7-2,CASSLVRGANTGELFF,TGTGCCAGCAGCTTAGTTCGGGGAGCGAACACCGGGGAGCTGTTTTTT
TRBJ2-7,.,once,TRBV20-1,CSARTIGQYF,TGCAGTGCTAGAACTATCGGGCAGTACTTC
TRBJ2-2,TRBD1,.,TRBV7-3,CASSSDRQGNTGELFF,TGTGCCAGCAGCTCAGATAGACAGGGAAACACCGGGGAGCTGTTTTTT
TRBJ1-2,.,.,TRBV30,CAWRSRWGTGTNYGYTF,TGTGCCTGGAGGTCCCGCTGGGGTACAGGGACTAACTATGGCTACACCTTC
TRBJ1-1,.,.,TRBV30,CAWRKPGNSYRTEAFF,TGTGCCTGGAGGAAGCCGGGGAACAGCTATCGGACTGAAGCTTTCTTT
TRBJ1-5,.,once,TRBV27,CASSPRARFGTQHF,TGTGCCAGCAGTCCCCGGGCCCGATTCGGGACCCAGCATTTT
TRBJ1-4,.,.,TRBV7-9,CASSVRTEGNEKLFF,TGTGCCAGCAGCGTCCGGACAGAGGGTAATGAAAAACTGTTTTTT
TRBJ2-7,TRBD2,.,TRBV5-1,CASTESSGLAERSEYF,TGCGCCAGCACAGAATCCTCGGGACTAGCTGAGAGGAGTGAGTACTTC
TRBJ1-5,TRBD1,.,TRBV19,CASSKSGQGSRQPQHF,TGTGCCAGTAGTAAATCCGGACAGGGAAGCCGGCAGCCCCAGCATTTT
TRBJ2-1,TRBD2,.,TRBV19,CASSMGGGGNEQFF,TGTGCCAGTAGTATGGGCGGGGGTGGCAATGAGCAGTTCTTC
TRBJ2-7,.,.,TRBV9,CASSVGLGFNEQYF,TGTGCCAGCAGCGTAGGATTGGGCTTTAACGAGCAGTACTTC
TRBJ2-6,.,.,TRBV18,CASSPGGANVLTF,TGTGCCAGCTCACCCGGGGGAGCCAACGTCCTGACTTTC
TRBJ2-5,TRBD1,.,TRBV15,CATSDRGRRWDQYF,TGTGCCACCAGCGACAGGGGGCGGCGGTGGGACCAGTACTTC
TRBJ1-1,TRBD1,.,TRBV18,CASSLDRGGDTEAFF,TGTGCCAGCTCACTCGACAGGGGGGGGGACACTGAAGCTTTCTTT
TRBJ1-2,.,.,TRBV29-1,CSVRRSANYGYTF,TGCAGCGTTAGGAGATCTGCTAACTATGGCTACACCTTC
TRBJ2-7,TRBD2,.,TRBV5-3,CARSSRTSGSVMSEQYF,TGTGCCAGAAGCTCGAGGACTAGCGGGAGTGTAATGAGTGAGCAGTACTTC
TRBJ2-1,TRBD1,.,TRBV6-6,CASSKTGGNEQFF,TGTGCCAGCAGTAAAACAGGGGGCAATGAGCAGTTCTTC
TRBJ1-5,.,.,TRBV19,CASSINNQPQHF,TGTGCCAGTAGTATTAACAATCAGCCCCAGCATTTT
TRBJ2-1,TRBD2,.,TRBV15,CATSFRLAGVEQFF,TGTGCCACCAGCTTTCGACTAGCGGGAGTGGAGCAGTTCTTC
TRBJ2-2,TRBD2,.,TRBV5-1,CASSISGSKLDGELFF,TGCGCCAGCAGTATTAGCGGGAGCAAACTCGACGGGGAGCTGTTTTTT
TRBJ1-4,.,.,TRBV2,CASTGTTNEKLFF,TGTGCCAGCACGGGTACCACTAATGAAAAACTGTTTTTT
TRBJ2-1,TRBD2,.,TRBV7-3,CASNLGLAGARNEQFF,TGTGCCAGCAACTTAGGGCTAGCGGGAGCTCGCAATGAGCAGTTCTTC
TRBJ1-2,.,.,TRBV4-1,CASSQADRTPYGYTF,TGCGCCAGCAGCCAAGCAGACAGGACACCCTATGGCTACACCTTC
TRBJ2-7,.,.,TRBV4-2,CASSQEITGGRTYEQYF,TGTGCCAGCAGCCAAGAGATCACTGGGGGCCGAACCTACGAGCAGTACTTC
TRBJ2-1,TRBD2,.,TRBV5-6,CASSFGGRSDEQFF,TGTGCCAGCAGCTTTGGCGGGAGAAGTGATGAGCAGTTCTTC
TRBJ2-3,TRBD2,.,TRBV4-1,CASSQDHSAGYTDTQYF,TGCGCCAGCAGCCAAGATCACTCAGCGGGATACACAGATACGCAGTATTTT